The 5 T cell receptor beta chains below were found in one sample sequenced in a study of early T cells in non-severe SARS-CoV-2 infection. TCRdb ran MiXCR on the 5' RACE reads and lists one entry per CDR3 protein. The table shows 35,000 to 40,000 distinct CDR3 sequences, with roughly 9.9% occurring only once. The specimen sequenced was whole blood. These receptors were obtained from an adult who was a healthcare worker with PCR-confirmed SARS-CoV-2 infection or an uninfected control (not recorded which).

This clonotype came up many times. The rearrangement joins TRBV28 to TRBJ2-7, with TRBD2 matching over 11 bases. Germline values: CDR1 MDHEN, CDR2 SYDVKM. This CDR3 region has 16 residues. With 6 bases clipped from V and 0 bases from J, the junction kept 7 bases outside the gene matches. CDR3 nucleotides: TGTGCCAGCAGACGGACTAGCGGGTCCAGCTCCTACGAGCAGTACTTC. It translates to CASRRTSGSSSYEQYF.

This clonotype was observed many times. This rearrangement joins TRBV9 to TRBJ1-2; D remains unclear. The CDR3 consists of 13 residues. Germline CDR1 and CDR2: SGDLS and YYNGEE. Trimming pared 0 bases from V and 4 bases from J, leaving 7 bases between. The CDR3 sequence: CASSVANTYGYTF. The CDR3 nucleotides read TGTGCCAGCAGCGTAGCCAATACCTATGGCTACACCTTC.

This clonotype was counted at least ten times. The chain recombines TRBV7-3 with TRBJ2-1; TRBD1 agrees at 8 bases. This CDR3 is built from 11 residues. CDR1 SGHTA and CDR2 FQGTGA come from the germline V gene. V lost 5 bases, J lost 13 bases, and 4 bases stayed unmatched. The CDR3 DNA sequence: TGTGCCAGCAGCACGGGACAGGCCCAGTTCTTC. Translated, it gives CASSTGQAQFF.

There are many counts of this clonotype. The chain recombines TRBV5-6 with TRBJ1-1, with unresolved D. The CDR3 runs to 12 residues. Germline values: CDR1 SGHDT, CDR2 YYEEEE. Trimming took off 4 bases at V and 6 bases at J, with 10 bases between the two ends. The CDR3 bases are TGTGCCAGCAGCCAATGGACTGCTGAAGCTTTCTTT. Residues: CASSQWTAEAFF.

This clonotype was observed at least ten times. J is TRBJ2-7 and V is TRBV2, with D perhaps matching TRBD1 or TRBD2 (5 bases each). With 4 bases removed from V and 4 bases from J, the gap between germline ends came to 17 bases. The germline CDR1 and CDR2 sequences are SNHLY and FYNNEI. The CDR3 is 15 residues long. The CDR3 sequence is CASSASRGHGYEQYF. In DNA form, the CDR3 reads TGTGCCAGCAGTGCATCCCGGGGCCATGGTTACGAGCAGTACTTC. Variable domain in full (rest from reference TRBV2 and TRBJ2-7): EPEVTQTPSHQVTQMGQEVILRCVPISNHLYFYWYRQILGQKVEFLVSFYNNEISEKSEIFDDQFSVERPDGSNFTLKIRSTKLEDSAMYFCASSASRGHGYEQYFGPGTRLTVT.